This T cell receptor beta chain came from a study of EBV T-cell therapy then PD-1 blockade in nasopharyngeal carcinoma. TCRdb keeps only in-frame clones here, not all; method: immunoSEQ multiplex PCR. This sample has 24,000 or so clones, with about 87% found just once. V was clipped by 5 bases and J by 0 bases, with 14 bases between them. This CDR3 has 17 residues. Per germline, CDR1 LGHNA and CDR2 YSLEER. Treatment described: AdE1-LMPpoly-expanded autologous EBV-specific T-cell therapy followed by anti-PD-1 nivolumab. About this clone itself: What it binds is unknown.

The chain couples TRBV4-3 to TRBJ2-6; D may be TRBD1 (5 bases). Sequenced here: CD8+ T cells from blood, sampled at approximately day 64 from a patient whose treatment included autologous EBV-specific T cells and nivolumab. The receptor was derived from a man aged 35-49 years with nasopharyngeal carcinoma. The CDR3 DNA follows: TGCGCCAGCAGCGAGACAGACAGTAGCTCTGGGGCCAACGTCCTGACTTTC. Translating gives CASSETDSSSGANVLTF.